This is a list of T cell receptor beta chains from one sample in a study of OX40 agonist ivuxolimab in advanced cancers. Generated by immunoSEQ multiplex PCR, the TCRdb table keeps only in-frame clones and is missing some. The sample lists 65,000 to 90,000 clones; 70% to 90% were seen once. The input for sequencing was CD4+ or CD8+ T cells sorted from blood, taken in a trial of the OX40 agonist ivuxolimab. These receptors originate from an adult with an advanced solid tumor such as melanoma, head and neck, liver or kidney cancer. The CDR3 runs from the conserved cysteine through the conserved F or W. The D gene is left open where the match is weak. Expanded clones are given a class, and other clones once, few, many or no size at all.

>TRBD2|TRBJ2-1|.|TRBV4-3
CASSQETSGGAFPHEQFF
TGCGCCAGCAGCCAAGAGACTAGCGGGGGGGCATTTCCCCATGAGCAGTTCTTC
>.|TRBJ2-6|.|TRBV11-2
CASSLKADSGANVLTF
TGTGCCAGCAGCCTCAAGGCGGACTCTGGGGCCAACGTCCTGACTTTC
>.|TRBJ2-7|.|TRBV6-5
CASSQGEGSYEQYF
TGTGCCAGCAGCCAGGGGGAGGGGTCGTACGAGCAGTACTTC
>TRBD2|TRBJ2-3|.|TRBV19
CASSPLAGTTTDTQYF
TGTGCCAGTAGTCCGCTAGCGGGTACTACCACAGATACGCAGTATTTT
>TRBD2|TRBJ2-3|once|TRBV29-1
CSVRGQLAGVTDTQYF
TGCAGCGTCCGCGGGCAGCTAGCGGGAGTCACAGATACGCAGTATTTT
>.|TRBJ1-4|.|TRBV14
CASSRQAFNEKLFF
TGTGCCAGCAGCCGACAGGCGTTTAATGAAAAACTGTTTTTT
>TRBD2|TRBJ2-1|.|TRBV10-3
CAISEVAGGIGASYNEQFF
TGTGCCATCAGTGAAGTAGCGGGAGGGATTGGGGCCTCCTACAATGAGCAGTTCTTC
>TRBD1|TRBJ1-2|.|TRBV7-3
CASSEGQGRSYTF
TGTGCCAGCAGCGAAGGACAGGGAAGGAGCTACACCTTC
>TRBD1|TRBJ2-3|.|TRBV11-2
CASSRRQGAIDTQYF
TGTGCCAGCAGCAGAAGACAGGGGGCTATAGATACGCAGTATTTT
>.|TRBJ2-5|.|TRBV29-1
CSVKEETQYF
TGCAGCGTGAAAGAGGAGACCCAGTACTTC
>.|TRBJ1-2|once|TRBV4-1
CASSPGWETNYGYTF
TGCGCCAGCAGCCCGGGTTGGGAGACTAACTATGGCTACACCTTC
>.|TRBJ1-5|.|TRBV11-2
CASSLGADQPQHF
TGTGCCAGCAGCTTAGGCGCGGACCAGCCCCAGCATTTT
>TRBD2|TRBJ2-7|.|TRBV5-1
CASSLEGTSAYEQYF
TGCGCCAGCAGCTTGGAAGGGACTAGCGCCTACGAGCAGTACTTC
>.|TRBJ1-5|.|TRBV7-2
CASSSLVGAHQPQHF
TGTGCCAGCAGCTCCCTCGTAGGAGCCCATCAGCCCCAGCATTTT
>.|TRBJ1-4|.|TRBV9
CASSGSGEKLFF
TGTGCCAGCAGCGGGAGTGGGGAAAAACTGTTTTTT
>.|TRBJ1-2|.|TRBV6-1
CASSDRGQNYGYTF
TGTGCCAGCAGTGATAGGGGACAAAACTATGGCTACACCTTC
>.|TRBJ2-4|few|TRBV7-3
CASSSEGGLAKNIQYF
TGTGCCAGCAGCTCGGAGGGAGGACTAGCCAAAAACATTCAGTACTTC
>.|TRBJ1-2|few|TRBV7-2
CASSPPREGYGYTF
TGTGCCAGCAGCCCTCCTAGAGAGGGCTATGGCTACACCTTC
>TRBD2|TRBJ2-2|.|TRBV7-2
CASSFRTSGKVGELFF
TGTGCCAGCAGCTTCCGGACTAGCGGGAAGGTCGGGGAGCTGTTTTTT
>TRBD2|TRBJ2-3|.|TRBV19
CASRTATSAGGDTQYF
TGTGCCAGTAGAACGGCGACTTCGGCGGGGGGGGATACGCAGTATTTT
>.|TRBJ1-1|.|TRBV4-3
CASSQDLSTGRQTFF
TGCGCCAGCAGCCAAGATCTCTCCACGGGAAGACAAACTTTCTTT
>.|TRBJ1-1|.|TRBV11-2
CASSLSSMNTEAFF
TGTGCCAGCAGCTTATCATCCATGAACACTGAAGCTTTCTTT
>TRBD2|TRBJ2-2|.|TRBV5-6
CASSLARGRAGGELFF
TGTGCCAGCAGCTTGGCCCGCGGGAGGGCCGGCGGGGAGCTGTTTTTT
>.|TRBJ1-4|.|TRBV7-2
CASSLVWGPEKLFF
TGTGCCAGCAGCTTAGTCTGGGGGCCTGAAAAACTGTTTTTT
>TRBD2|TRBJ2-5|.|TRBV28
CASSFPLLAGGEDQYF
TGTGCCAGCAGTTTCCCCTTACTAGCGGGAGGGGAGGACCAGTACTTC